The clone carrying this TCR beta chain has at least ten counts. Its matching antigen is unknown. The entry originates in a study of early T cells in non-severe SARS-CoV-2 infection. On the study more broadly: Chains were not paired, and sequencing was done on bulk RNA from unsorted whole blood.

The ends lost 4 bases at V and 8 bases at J; junction bases unmatched: 9. The CDR3 loop spans 15 amino acids. Germline V gives CDR1 MRHNA, CDR2 SNTAGT. Study observations and caveats: Missing private and CD4 specificities, VDJdb matching favored anti-spike CD8 responses.

The TCR library protocol was used to attach unique molecular identifiers. These identifiers were attached to individual cDNA molecules. MiXCR was run by TCRdb on the 5' RACE reads, yielding one entry per CDR3 protein. The data show some 40,000 distinct CDR3 sequences, with just under 4% seen just once and approximately 9.1% held by the top ten. The chain employs TRBV6-4 and TRBJ2-1, with 9 bases that match TRBD2. This sequence was found in an adult who was a healthcare worker with PCR-confirmed SARS-CoV-2 infection or an uninfected control (not recorded which). Sequenced material: whole blood. CDR3 sequence reads: CASSVVSGSTDEQFF. CDR3 coding DNA: TGTGCCAGCAGTGTCGTTAGCGGGAGTACCGATGAGCAGTTCTTC.